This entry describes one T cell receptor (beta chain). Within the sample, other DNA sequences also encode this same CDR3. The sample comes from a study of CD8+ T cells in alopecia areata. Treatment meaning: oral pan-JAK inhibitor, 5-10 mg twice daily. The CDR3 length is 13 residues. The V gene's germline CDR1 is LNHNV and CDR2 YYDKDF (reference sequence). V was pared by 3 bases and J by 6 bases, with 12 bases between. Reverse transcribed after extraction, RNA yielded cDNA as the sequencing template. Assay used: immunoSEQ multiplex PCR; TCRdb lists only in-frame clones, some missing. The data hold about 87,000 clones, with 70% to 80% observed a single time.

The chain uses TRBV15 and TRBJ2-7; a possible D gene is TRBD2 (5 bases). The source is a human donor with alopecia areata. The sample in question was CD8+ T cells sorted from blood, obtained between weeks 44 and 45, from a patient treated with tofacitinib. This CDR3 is CATSSLWESEQYF. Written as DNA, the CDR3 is TGTGCCACCAGCAGTCTCTGGGAGAGCGAGCAGTACTTC.